Here is one TCR beta chain with its context. Its antigen remains unidentified. Assay used: immunoSEQ multiplex PCR; TCRdb lists only in-frame clones, some missing. The table has about 13,000 clones, about 94% seen once. This entry belongs to a study of neoadjuvant nivolumab and ipilimumab in lung cancer. Turning to the study itself: Nivolumab 3 mg/kg was given days 1, 15 and 29, plus ipilimumab 1 mg/kg day 1 in combination.

Study results and caveats: Only two of four nivolumab-treated tumors gained richness and clonality by surgery. Resected tumors had greater TCR richness and clonality than uninvolved lung. Higher pretherapy blood TCR richness went with higher resected-tumor richness.

Germline V CDR1 and CDR2: ENHRY, SYGVKD. The V gene end was trimmed by 0 bases and the J gene end by 6 bases; junction bases not matched to a gene: 3. This CDR3 has 15 amino acids. The chain couples TRBV10-3 to TRBJ2-2, with TRBD2 matching over 8 bases. The TCR comes from an adult with non-small cell lung cancer. The input for sequencing was peripheral blood, taken after neoadjuvant nivolumab, alone or with ipilimumab, at or shortly before surgery. The CDR3 region is CAISESGLAAGELFF. CDR3 DNA: TGTGCCATCAGTGAGTCCGGACTAGCCGCCGGGGAGCTGTTTTTT.